A selection of T cell receptor beta chains follows, all from one sample in a study of CD8 T cells in ankylosing spondylitis. A single record per CDR3 protein comes from TCRdb applying MiXCR to the 5' RACE reads. The table has approximately 240,000 distinct CDR3 sequences, more than 9% seen once. Sequencing was done on a sample of blood, either unsorted or a sorted T cell fraction (not recorded which). The receptors were gathered from a male donor with ankylosing spondylitis or in good health (not recorded which). The conserved cysteine and the conserved F or W are not part of the CDR3 here. Clone size is given for some rows only: seen once, a few or many times, or a class if the clone is expanded.

TRBV27	many	TRBJ2-1	ASSTGTKSYNEQF
TRBV3-1	few	TRBJ1-1	ASSSAGQGYSTEAF
TRBV7-2	few	TRBJ2-7	ASSQQPHWEEQY
TRBV20-1	NA	TRBJ2-1	SARGFSGNEQF
TRBV30	NA	TRBJ1-1	AWSGSGTEAF
TRBV12-3/TRBV12-4	NA	TRBJ1-5	ASRIAGGGQPQH
TRBV2	NA	TRBJ1-6	ASSDQGNSPLH
TRBV6-1	many	TRBJ1-2	ASSEAPLVYGYT
TRBV20-1	many	TRBJ2-7	SATPIGVGEQY
TRBV6-5	NA	TRBJ2-1	ASSSRGDNEQF
TRBV30	many	TRBJ2-7	AWSPLPSEQY
TRBV24-1	many	TRBJ2-1	ATSDSWGTSGYNEQF
TRBV2	few	TRBJ2-4	ASSFLGLAGGPDKNIQY
TRBV3-1	many	TRBJ2-1	ASSHLNSGGQEQF
TRBV7-2	few	TRBJ2-2	ASSLESGRAGELF
TRBV12-3/TRBV12-4	many	TRBJ1-1	ASSTQGRGNTEAF